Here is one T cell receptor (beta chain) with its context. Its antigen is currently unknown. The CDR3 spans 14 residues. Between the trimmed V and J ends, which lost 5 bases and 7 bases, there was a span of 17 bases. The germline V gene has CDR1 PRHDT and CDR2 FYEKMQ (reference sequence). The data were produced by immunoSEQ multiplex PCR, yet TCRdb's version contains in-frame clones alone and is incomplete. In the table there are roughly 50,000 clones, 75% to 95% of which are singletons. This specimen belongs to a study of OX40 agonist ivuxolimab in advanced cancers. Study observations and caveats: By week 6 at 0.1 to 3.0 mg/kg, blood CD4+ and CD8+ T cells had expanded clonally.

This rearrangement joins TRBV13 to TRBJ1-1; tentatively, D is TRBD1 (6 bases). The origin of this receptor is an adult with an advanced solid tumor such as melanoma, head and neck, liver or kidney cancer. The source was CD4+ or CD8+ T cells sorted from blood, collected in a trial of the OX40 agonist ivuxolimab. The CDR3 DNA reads TGTGCCAGCAGCCCCAGGACAGAAAATTTTGAAGCTTTCTTT. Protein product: CASSPRTENFEAFF.